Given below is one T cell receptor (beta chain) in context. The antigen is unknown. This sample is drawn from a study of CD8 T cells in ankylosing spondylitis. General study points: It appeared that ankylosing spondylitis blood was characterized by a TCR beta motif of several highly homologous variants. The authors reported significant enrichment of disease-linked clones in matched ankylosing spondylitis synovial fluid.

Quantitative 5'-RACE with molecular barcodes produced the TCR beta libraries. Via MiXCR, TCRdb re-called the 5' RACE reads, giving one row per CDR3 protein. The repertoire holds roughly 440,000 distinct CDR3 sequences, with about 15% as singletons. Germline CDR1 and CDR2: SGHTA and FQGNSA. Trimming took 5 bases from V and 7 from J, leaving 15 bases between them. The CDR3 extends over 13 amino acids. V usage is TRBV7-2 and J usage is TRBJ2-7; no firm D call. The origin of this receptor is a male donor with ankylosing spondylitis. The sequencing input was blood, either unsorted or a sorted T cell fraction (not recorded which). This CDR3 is CASSRDQSREQYF. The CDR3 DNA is TGTGCCAGCAGCCGCGACCAGAGTAGGGAGCAGTACTTC.